This T cell receptor beta chain stems from a study of cytomegalovirus exposure and HLA in healthy donors. The CDR3 contains 17 residues. V lost 3 bases and J lost 0, with 15 bases in between. CDR1 is KGHSH and CDR2 is LQKENI in the germline V gene. The PCR ran on 60 Vbeta and 13 Jbeta primers. Clones were sequenced by immunoSEQ multiplex PCR, and TCRdb holds only the in-frame ones, with some missing. The sample yields about 130,000 clones, 77% seen once. The genes are TRBV18 and TRBJ1-3, with a tentative D call TRBD1 (5 bases). Material: PBMCs. The receptor was isolated from a man younger than 40 in good health and CMV-seronegative. The CDR3 loop reads CASSPTSGDASGNTIYF. In nucleotides, the CDR3 is TGTGCCAGCTCACCCACGTCGGGGGACGCCTCTGGAAACACCATATATTTT.